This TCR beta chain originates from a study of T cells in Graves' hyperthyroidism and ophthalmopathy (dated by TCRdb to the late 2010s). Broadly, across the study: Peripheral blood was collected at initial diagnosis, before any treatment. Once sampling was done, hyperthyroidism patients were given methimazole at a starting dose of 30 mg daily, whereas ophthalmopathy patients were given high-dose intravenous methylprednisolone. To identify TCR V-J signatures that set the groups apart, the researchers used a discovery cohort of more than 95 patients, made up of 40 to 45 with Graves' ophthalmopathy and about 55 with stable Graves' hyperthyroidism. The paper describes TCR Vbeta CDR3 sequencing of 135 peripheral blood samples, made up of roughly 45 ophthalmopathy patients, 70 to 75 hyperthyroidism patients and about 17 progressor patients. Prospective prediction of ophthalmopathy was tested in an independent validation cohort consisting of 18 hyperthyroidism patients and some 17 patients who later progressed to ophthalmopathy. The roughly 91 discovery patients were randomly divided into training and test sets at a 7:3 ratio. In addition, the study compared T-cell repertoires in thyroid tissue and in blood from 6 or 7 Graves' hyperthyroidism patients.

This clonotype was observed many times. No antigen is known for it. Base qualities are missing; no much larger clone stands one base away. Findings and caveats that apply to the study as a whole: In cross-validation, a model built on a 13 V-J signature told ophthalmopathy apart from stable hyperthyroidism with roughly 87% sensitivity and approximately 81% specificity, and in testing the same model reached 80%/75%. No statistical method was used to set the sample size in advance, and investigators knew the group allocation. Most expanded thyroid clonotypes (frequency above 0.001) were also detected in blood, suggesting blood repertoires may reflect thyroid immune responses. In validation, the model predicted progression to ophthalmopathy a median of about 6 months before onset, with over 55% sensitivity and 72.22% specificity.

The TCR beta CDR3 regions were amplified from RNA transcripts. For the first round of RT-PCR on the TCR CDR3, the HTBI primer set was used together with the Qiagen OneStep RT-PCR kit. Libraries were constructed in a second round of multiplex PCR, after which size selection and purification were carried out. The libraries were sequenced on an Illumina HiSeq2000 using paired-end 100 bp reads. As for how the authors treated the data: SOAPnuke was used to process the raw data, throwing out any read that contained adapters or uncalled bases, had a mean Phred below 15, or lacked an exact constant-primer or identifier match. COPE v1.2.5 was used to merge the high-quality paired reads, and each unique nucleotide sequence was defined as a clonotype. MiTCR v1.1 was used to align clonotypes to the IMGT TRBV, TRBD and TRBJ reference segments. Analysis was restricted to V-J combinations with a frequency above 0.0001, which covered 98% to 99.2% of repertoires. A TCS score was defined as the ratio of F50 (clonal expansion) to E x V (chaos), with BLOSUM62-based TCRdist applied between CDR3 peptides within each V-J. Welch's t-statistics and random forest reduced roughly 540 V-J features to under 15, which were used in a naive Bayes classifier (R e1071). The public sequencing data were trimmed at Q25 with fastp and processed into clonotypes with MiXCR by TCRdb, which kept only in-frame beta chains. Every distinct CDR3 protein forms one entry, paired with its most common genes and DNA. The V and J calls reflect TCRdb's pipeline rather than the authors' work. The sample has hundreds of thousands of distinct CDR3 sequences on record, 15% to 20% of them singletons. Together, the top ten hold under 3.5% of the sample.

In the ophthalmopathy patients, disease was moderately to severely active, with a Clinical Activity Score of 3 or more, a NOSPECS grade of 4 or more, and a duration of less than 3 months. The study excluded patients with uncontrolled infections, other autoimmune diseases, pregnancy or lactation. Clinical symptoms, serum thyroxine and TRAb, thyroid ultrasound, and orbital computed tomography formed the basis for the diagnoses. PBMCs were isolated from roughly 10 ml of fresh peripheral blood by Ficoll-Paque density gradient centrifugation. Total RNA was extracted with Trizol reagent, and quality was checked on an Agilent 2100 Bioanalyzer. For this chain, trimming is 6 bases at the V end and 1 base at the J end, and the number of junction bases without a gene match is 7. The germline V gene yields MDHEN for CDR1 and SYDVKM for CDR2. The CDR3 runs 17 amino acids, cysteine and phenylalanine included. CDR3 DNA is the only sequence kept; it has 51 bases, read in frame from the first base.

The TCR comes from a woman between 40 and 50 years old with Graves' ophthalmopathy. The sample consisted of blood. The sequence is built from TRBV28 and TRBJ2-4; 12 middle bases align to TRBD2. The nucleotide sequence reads TGTGCCAGCAGCGTCACTGGACTAGCGGGGGCCAAAAACATTCAGTACTTC. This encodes CASSVTGLAGAKNIQYF.